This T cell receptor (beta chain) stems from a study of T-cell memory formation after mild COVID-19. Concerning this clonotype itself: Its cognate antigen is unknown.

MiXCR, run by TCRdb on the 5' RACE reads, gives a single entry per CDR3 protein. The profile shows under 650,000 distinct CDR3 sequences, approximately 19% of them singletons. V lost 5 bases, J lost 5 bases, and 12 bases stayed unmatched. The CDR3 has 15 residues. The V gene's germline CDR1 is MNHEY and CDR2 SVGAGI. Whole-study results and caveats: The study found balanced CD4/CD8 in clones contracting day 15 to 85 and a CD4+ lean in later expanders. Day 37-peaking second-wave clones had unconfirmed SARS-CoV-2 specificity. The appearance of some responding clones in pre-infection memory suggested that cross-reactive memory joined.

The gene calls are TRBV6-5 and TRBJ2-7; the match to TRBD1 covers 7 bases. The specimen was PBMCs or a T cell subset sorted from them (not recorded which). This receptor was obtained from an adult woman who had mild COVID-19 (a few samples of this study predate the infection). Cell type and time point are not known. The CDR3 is CASSAPGGRGNEQYF. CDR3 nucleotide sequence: TGTGCCAGCAGTGCCCCGGGTGGCAGGGGGAACGAGCAGTACTTC.